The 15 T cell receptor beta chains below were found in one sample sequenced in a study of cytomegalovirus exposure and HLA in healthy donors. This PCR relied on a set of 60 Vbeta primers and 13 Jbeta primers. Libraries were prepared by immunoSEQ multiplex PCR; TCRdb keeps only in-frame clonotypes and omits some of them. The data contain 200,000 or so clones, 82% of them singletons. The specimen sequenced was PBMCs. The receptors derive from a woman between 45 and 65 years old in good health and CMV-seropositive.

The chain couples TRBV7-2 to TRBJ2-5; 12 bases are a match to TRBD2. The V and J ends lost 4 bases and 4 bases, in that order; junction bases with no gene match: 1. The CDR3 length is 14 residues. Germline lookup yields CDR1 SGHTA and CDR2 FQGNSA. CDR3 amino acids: CASSSGLAGETQYF. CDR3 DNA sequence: TGTGCCAGCAGCTCGGGACTAGCGGGAGAGACCCAGTACTTC. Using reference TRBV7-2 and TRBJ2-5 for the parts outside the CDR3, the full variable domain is GAGVSQSPSNKVTEKGKDVELRCDPISGHTALYWYRQSLGQGLEFLIYFQGNSAPDKSGLPSDRFSAERTGGSVSTLTIQRTQQEDSAVYLCASSSGLAGETQYFGPGTRLLVL.

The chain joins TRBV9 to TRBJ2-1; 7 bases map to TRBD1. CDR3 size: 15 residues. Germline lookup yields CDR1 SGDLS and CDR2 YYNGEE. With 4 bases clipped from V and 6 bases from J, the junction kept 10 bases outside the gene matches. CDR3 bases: TGTGCCAGCAGCATGACAGGGCGGGTCGCCAATGAGCAGTTCTTC. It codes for CASSMTGRVANEQFF.

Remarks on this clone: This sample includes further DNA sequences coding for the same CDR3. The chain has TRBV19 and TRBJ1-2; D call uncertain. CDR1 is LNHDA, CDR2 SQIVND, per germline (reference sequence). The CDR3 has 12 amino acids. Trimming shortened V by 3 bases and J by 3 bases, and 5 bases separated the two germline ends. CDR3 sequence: CASSITDYGYTF. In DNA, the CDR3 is TGTGCCAGTAGTATTACGGACTATGGCTACACCTTC.

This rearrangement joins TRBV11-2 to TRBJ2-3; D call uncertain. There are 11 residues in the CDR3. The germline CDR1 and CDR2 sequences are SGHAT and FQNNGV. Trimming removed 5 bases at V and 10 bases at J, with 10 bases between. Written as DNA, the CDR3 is TGTGCCAGCAGCGTGGCGGTGCCGCAGTATTTT. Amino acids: CASSVAVPQYF. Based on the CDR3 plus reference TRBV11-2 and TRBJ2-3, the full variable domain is EAGVAQSPRYKIIEKRQSVAFWCNPISGHATLYWYQQILGQGPKLLIQFQNNGVVDDSQLPKDRFSAERLKGVDSTLKIQPAKLEDSAVYLCASSVAVPQYFGPGTRLTVL.

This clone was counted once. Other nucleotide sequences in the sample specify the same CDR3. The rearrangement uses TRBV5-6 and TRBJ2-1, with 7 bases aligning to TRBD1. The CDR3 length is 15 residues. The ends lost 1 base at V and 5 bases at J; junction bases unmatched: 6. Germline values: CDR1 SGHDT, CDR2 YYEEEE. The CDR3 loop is CASSLRGPRHNEQFF. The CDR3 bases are TGTGCCAGCAGCTTGAGGGGGCCCCGTCACAATGAGCAGTTCTTC. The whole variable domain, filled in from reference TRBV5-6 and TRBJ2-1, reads DAGVTQSPTHLIKTRGQQVTLRCSPKSGHDTVSWYQQALGQGPQFIFQYYEEEERQRGNFPDRFSGHQFPNYSSELNVNALLLGDSALYLCASSLRGPRHNEQFFGPGTRLTVL.

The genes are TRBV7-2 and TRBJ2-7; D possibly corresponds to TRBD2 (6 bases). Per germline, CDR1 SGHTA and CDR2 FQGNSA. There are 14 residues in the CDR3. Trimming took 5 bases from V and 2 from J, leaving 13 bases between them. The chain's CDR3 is CASSDYRLAYEQYF. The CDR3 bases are TGTGCCAGCAGCGATTATCGACTAGCCTACGAGCAGTACTTC.

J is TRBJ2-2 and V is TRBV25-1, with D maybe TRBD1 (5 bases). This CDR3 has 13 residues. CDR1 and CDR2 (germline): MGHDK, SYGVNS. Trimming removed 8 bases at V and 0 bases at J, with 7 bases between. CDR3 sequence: CASGHTNTGELFF. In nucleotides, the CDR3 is TGTGCCAGCGGACATACGAACACCGGGGAGCTGTTTTTT.

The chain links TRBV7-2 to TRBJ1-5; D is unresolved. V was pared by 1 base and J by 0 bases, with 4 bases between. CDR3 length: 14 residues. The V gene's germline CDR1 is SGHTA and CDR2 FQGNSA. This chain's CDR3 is CASSLVDSNQPQHF. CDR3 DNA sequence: TGTGCCAGCAGCTTAGTAGATAGCAATCAGCCCCAGCATTTT.

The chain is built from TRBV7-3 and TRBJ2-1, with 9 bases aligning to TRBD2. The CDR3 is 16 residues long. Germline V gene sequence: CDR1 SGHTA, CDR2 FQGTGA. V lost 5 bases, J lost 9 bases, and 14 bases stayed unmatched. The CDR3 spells CASSPEASGNVGEQFF. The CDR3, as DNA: TGTGCCAGCAGCCCAGAGGCTAGCGGGAACGTAGGTGAGCAGTTCTTC.

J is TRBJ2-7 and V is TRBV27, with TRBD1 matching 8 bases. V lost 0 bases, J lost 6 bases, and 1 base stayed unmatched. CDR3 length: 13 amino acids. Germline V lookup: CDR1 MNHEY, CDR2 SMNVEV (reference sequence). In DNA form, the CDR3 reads TGTGCCAGCAGTTTATCTGGACAGGGCGAGCAGTACTTC. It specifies CASSLSGQGEQYF.

The CDR3 sequence is CASSVGQYDFRDTEAFF. The CDR3 DNA reads as TGTGCCAGCAGCGTAGGACAGTATGATTTCCGGGACACTGAAGCTTTCTTT. The V and J genes are TRBV9 and TRBJ1-1; weak D call: TRBD1 (5 bases). This CDR3 comprises 17 residues. V was shortened by 0 bases and J by 3 bases, with 18 bases between the two germline ends. The V gene's germline CDR1 is SGDLS and CDR2 YYNGEE.

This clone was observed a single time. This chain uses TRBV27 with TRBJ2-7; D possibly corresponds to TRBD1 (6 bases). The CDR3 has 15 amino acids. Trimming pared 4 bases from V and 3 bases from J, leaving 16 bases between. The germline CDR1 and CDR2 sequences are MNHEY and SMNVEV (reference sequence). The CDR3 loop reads CASSSTQGMGYEQYF. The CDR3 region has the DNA TGTGCCAGCAGTTCTACTCAGGGGATGGGCTACGAGCAGTACTTC.

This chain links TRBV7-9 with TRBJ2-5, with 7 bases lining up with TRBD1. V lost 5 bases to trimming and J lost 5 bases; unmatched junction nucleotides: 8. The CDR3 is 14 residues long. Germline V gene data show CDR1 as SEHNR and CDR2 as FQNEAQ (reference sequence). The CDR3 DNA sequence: TGTGCCAGCAGCCACCAGACAGGGAAGGAGACCCAGTACTTC. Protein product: CASSHQTGKETQYF.

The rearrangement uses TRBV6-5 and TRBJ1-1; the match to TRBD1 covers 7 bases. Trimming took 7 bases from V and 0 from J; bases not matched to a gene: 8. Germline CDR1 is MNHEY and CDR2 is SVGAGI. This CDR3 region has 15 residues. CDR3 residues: CASKKTGSMNTEAFF. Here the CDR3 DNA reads TGTGCCAGCAAAAAGACAGGGAGCATGAACACTGAAGCTTTCTTT.

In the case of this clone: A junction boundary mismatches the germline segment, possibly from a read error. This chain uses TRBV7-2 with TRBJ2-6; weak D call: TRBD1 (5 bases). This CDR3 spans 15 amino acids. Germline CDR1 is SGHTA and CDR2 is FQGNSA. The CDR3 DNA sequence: TGTGCCAGCAGCCCCTATAGCTCTGGGGCCAACGGCCTGACTTTC. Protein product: CASSPYSSGANGLTF. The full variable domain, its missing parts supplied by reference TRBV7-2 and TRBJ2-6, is GAGVSQSPSNKVTEKGKDVELRCDPISGHTALYWYRQSLGQGLEFLIYFQGNSAPDKSGLPSDRFSAERTGGSVSTLTIQRTQQEDSAVYLCASSPYSSGANGLTFGAGSRLTVL.